A single sample is the source of the 15 T cell receptor beta chains below, sequenced in a study of glioma-infiltrating T cells after dendritic cell vaccination. The protocol was immunoSEQ multiplex PCR, while the TCRdb copy is restricted to in-frame clones and leaves out a portion. The data hold 20,000 to 25,000 clones, with 60% to 85% observed a single time. The input for sequencing was blood, taken before dendritic cell vaccination. The receptors come from a human donor with glioblastoma.

The rearrangement uses TRBV28 and TRBJ2-3, with TRBD2 as a possible D gene (5 bases). Germline assignment: CDR1 MDHEN and CDR2 SYDVKM. Trimming took off 1 base at V and 8 bases at J, with 16 bases between the two ends. This CDR3 contains 15 residues. The CDR3 here is CASSLFLESGGTQYF. CDR3 nucleotides: TGTGCCAGCAGTTTATTCCTCGAAAGTGGAGGTACGCAGTATTTT.

This clone was counted once. The CDR3 reads CASSLNSVNEQYF. The CDR3 bases are TGTGCCAGCAGTTTAAATTCGGTGAACGAGCAGTACTTC. The chain joins TRBV27 to TRBJ2-7, with no clear D. The germline CDR1 and CDR2 sequences are MNHEY and SMNVEV (reference sequence). V was clipped by 2 bases and J by 5 bases, with 10 bases between them. This CDR3 comprises 13 residues.

V usage is TRBV18 and J usage is TRBJ2-3; D gene ambiguous. V lost 4 bases to trimming and J lost 6 bases, with 8 bases between them. The germline gives CDR1 KGHSH, CDR2 LQKENI. There are 12 residues in the CDR3. DNA for the CDR3: TGTGCCAGCTCACTAACCAGGGATACGCAGTATTTT. Translating gives CASSLTRDTQYF.

This chain uses TRBV4-3 with TRBJ2-6, with TRBD1 matching 8 bases. From germline, CDR1 is LGHNA and CDR2 YSLEER. J lost 4 bases, V lost 5 bases, and 7 bases had no gene match. The length of the CDR3 is 16 residues. The DNA for the CDR3 is TGCGCCAGCAGCTCAGACAGGGGTTTCGGGGCCAACGTCCTGACTTTC. It yields the protein CASSSDRGFGANVLTF.

This clone has just one count. This sequence joins TRBV5-5 and TRBJ2-1; D unresolved. CDR3 length: 12 amino acids. V lost 2 bases, J lost 7 bases, and 7 bases lay in between. The germline gives CDR1 SGHKS, CDR2 YYEKEE (reference sequence). CDR3 in amino acids: CASSFTENEQFF. The CDR3 DNA reads as TGTGCCAGCAGCTTCACAGAAAATGAGCAGTTCTTC. Looking up the rest from reference TRBV5-5 and TRBJ2-1 gives the full variable domain: DAGVTQSPTHLIKTRGQQVTLRCSPISGHKSVSWYQQVLGQGPQFIFQYYEKEERGRGNFPDRFSARQFPNYSSELNVNALLLGDSALYLCASSFTENEQFFGPGTRLTVL.

The genes are TRBV29-1 and TRBJ2-2; D not certain. The CDR3 has 14 amino acids. The germline V and J ends were trimmed by 5 bases and 0 bases, with 10 bases remaining between them. Per germline, CDR1 SQVTM and CDR2 ANQGSEA. CDR3 region: CSVRALANTGELFF. The DNA of the CDR3 is TGCAGCGTTCGCGCGCTAGCGAACACCGGGGAGCTGTTTTTT.

The J gene is TRBJ1-2, the V gene TRBV2; D is ambiguous. CDR3 size: 17 residues. The V gene's germline CDR1 is SNHLY and CDR2 FYNNEI. Trimming cost V 4 bases and J 2 bases, with 20 bases left between them. The CDR3: CASSAFVRVISNYGYTF. The CDR3 DNA is TGTGCCAGCAGTGCCTTTGTGAGGGTTATATCGAACTATGGCTACACCTTC.

V usage is TRBV5-1 and J usage is TRBJ2-1, with TRBD1 matching 7 bases. This CDR3 has 14 amino acids. V lost 2 bases, J lost 6 bases, and 5 bases stayed unmatched. CDR1 is SGHRS, CDR2 YFSETQ, per germline. The CDR3 DNA sequence: TGCGCCAGCAGCTTCCCCGGACAGGCCAATGAGCAGTTCTTC. It encodes CASSFPGQANEQFF.

The CDR3 DNA is TGTGCCAGCAGCTTGGCTACACGAAGAGGGACTCGCGAGACCCAGTACTTC. Protein sequence: CASSLATRRGTRETQYF. The chain combines TRBV5-4 with TRBJ2-5; TRBD2 might be the D (6 bases). This CDR3 contains 17 residues. V was cut by 0 bases and J by 5 bases, with 20 bases left in between. Per the germline V gene, CDR1 is SGHNT and CDR2 is YYREEE (reference sequence).

The rearrangement links TRBV6-5 to TRBJ2-7, with 10 bases that match TRBD1. Trimming at V came to 5 bases and at J to 3 bases, leaving 7 bases not matched to a gene. The CDR3 is 15 amino acids. Germline-derived CDR1 and CDR2 are MNHEY and SVGAGI. CDR3 DNA sequence: TGTGCCAGCAGTCCGATGACAGGGGGCATCTACGAGCAGTACTTC. As protein: CASSPMTGGIYEQYF.

This chain uses TRBV4-2 with TRBJ1-2; D call uncertain. The CDR3 spans 15 residues. V lost 0 bases and J 5 bases, leaving 13 bases between the germline ends. Per the germline V gene, CDR1 is LGHNA and CDR2 is YNFKEQ. The CDR3 DNA reads TGTGCCAGCAGCCAAGATCACTCAGAGACATATGGCTACACCTTC. The encoded protein is CASSQDHSETYGYTF.

The gene calls are TRBV29-1 and TRBJ2-2, with 9 bases fitting TRBD1. Germline CDR1 reads SQVTM; CDR2 reads ANQGSEA. The CDR3 covers 13 residues. The ends lost 7 bases at V and 5 bases at J; junction bases unmatched: 5. The CDR3 region is CSAKTGGTGELFF. In DNA form, the CDR3 reads TGCAGCGCCAAGACAGGGGGAACCGGGGAGCTGTTTTTT.

The chain is built from TRBV28 and TRBJ1-2; the D is unclear. Trimming pared 1 base from V and 4 bases from J, leaving 10 bases between. The CDR3 loop spans 14 amino acids. In germline, CDR1 is MDHEN, CDR2 SYDVKM. CDR3 sequence (DNA): TGTGCCAGCAGTTTATTGGGCGGACTCTATGGCTACACCTTC. It yields the protein CASSLLGGLYGYTF.

This clone has just one count. V usage is TRBV25-1 and J usage is TRBJ2-4; D might be TRBD2 (6 bases). V gave up 3 bases and J gave up 10 bases, with 13 bases separating them. Looked up from germline, CDR1 is MGHDK and CDR2 is SYGVNS. This CDR3 has 13 residues. The CDR3 nucleotides read TGTGCCAGCAGTGAGCGGGACCGGGGAATTCAGTACTTC. Its translation: CASSERDRGIQYF. Full variable domain (rest looked up from reference TRBV25-1 and TRBJ2-4): EADIYQTPRYLVIGTGKKITLECSQTMGHDKMYWYQQDPGMELHLIHYSYGVNSTEKGDLSSESTVSRIRTEHFPLTLESARPSHTSQYLCASSERDRGIQYFGAGTRLSVL.

This clone is a singleton in its sample. V usage is TRBV5-5 and J usage is TRBJ1-4; 9 bases line up with TRBD1. Germline trimming cut 4 bases from V and 8 bases from J; bases unmatched to any gene: 6. Germline V gene lookup returns CDR1 SGHKS and CDR2 YYEKEE (reference sequence). The CDR3 consists of 14 residues. The CDR3 bases are TGTGCCAGCAGCCCGGACAGGGGCGGAGAAAAACTGTTTTTT. This translates into CASSPDRGGEKLFF. Looking up the rest from reference TRBV5-5 and TRBJ1-4 gives the full variable domain: DAGVTQSPTHLIKTRGQQVTLRCSPISGHKSVSWYQQVLGQGPQFIFQYYEKEERGRGNFPDRFSARQFPNYSSELNVNALLLGDSALYLCASSPDRGGEKLFFGSGTQLSVL.